The 7 T cell receptor beta chains presented below share a single source sample, sequenced in a study of blood T cell repertoires in COVID-19. The method was immunoSEQ multiplex PCR; TCRdb's version includes in-frame clones alone and lacks a portion of them. The sample records 100,000 or so clones, around 90% being singletons. Source material: peripheral blood. The source of these receptors is a woman aged 45 to 65 in a cohort sampled during active COVID-19.

This clone was observed once. V is TRBV6-4 and J is TRBJ1-2, with D tentatively TRBD1 (5 bases). V was pared by 0 bases and J by 2 bases, with 13 bases between. Germline lookup yields CDR1 MRHNA and CDR2 SNTAGT. This CDR3 contains 16 residues. The chain's CDR3 is CASSDSMGGVNYGYTF. CDR3 sequence (DNA): TGTGCCAGCAGTGACTCGATGGGGGGTGTCAACTATGGCTACACCTTC.

V and J are TRBV15 and TRBJ2-5, with D uncertain. This CDR3 has 13 residues. Germline V CDR1 and CDR2: LNHNV, YYDKDF (reference sequence). Trimming stripped 3 bases from V and 4 bases from J, with 9 bases between. The CDR3 nucleotides are TGTGCCACCAGCAGTCTCCCCTCAGAGACCCAGTACTTC. It encodes CATSSLPSETQYF.

The chain uses TRBV11-3 and TRBJ2-3, with 8 bases fitting TRBD2. J gave up 6 bases and V 3 bases, and 5 bases lay outside the gene matches. CDR1 is SGHNT, CDR2 YENEEA, per germline. This CDR3 region has 14 residues. CDR3 DNA: TGTGCCAGCAGCTTCGGGAGGGCCGCGGATACGCAGTATTTT. Encoded protein: CASSFGRAADTQYF.

This clone showed up just once. The chain has TRBV5-1 and TRBJ1-5; no definite D call. The CDR3 consists of 14 residues. Per the germline V gene, CDR1 is SGHRS and CDR2 is YFSETQ. The V end was cut by 4 bases, the J end by 1 base, with 9 bases between. CDR3: CASSPGVSNQPQHF. The CDR3 bases are TGCGCCAGCAGCCCCGGGGTCAGCAATCAGCCCCAGCATTTT.

This clone was seen once. The chain employs TRBV30 and TRBJ1-6, with 8 nucleotides matching TRBD1. The germline gives CDR1 GTSNPN, CDR2 SVGIG (reference sequence). There are 21 residues in the CDR3. V lost 5 bases to trimming and J lost 0 bases; unmatched junction nucleotides: 21. The CDR3 DNA reads as TGTGCCTGGGGAGCGGCCCCGGGACAGGATATACGAGCCTCCTATAATTCACCCCTCCACTTT. It encodes CAWGAAPGQDIRASYNSPLHF.

The chain joins TRBV28 to TRBJ1-1; 7 nucleotides agree with TRBD1. Trimming removed 1 base from V and 4 bases from J; junction bases left unmatched: 3. Germline V gene lookup returns CDR1 MDHEN and CDR2 SYDVKM. The CDR3 sequence is 14 residues long. CDR3 DNA: TGTGCCAGCAGTTTATCGACAGGGACCACTGAAGCTTTCTTT. Its protein is CASSLSTGTTEAFF. Supplemented by reference TRBV28 and TRBJ1-1, the full variable domain reads DVKVTQSSRYLVKRTGEKVFLECVQDMDHENMFWYRQDPGLGLRLIYFSYDVKMKEKGDIPEGYSVSREKKERFSLILESASTNQTSMYLCASSLSTGTTEAFFGQGTRLTVV.

The chain combines TRBV7-8 with TRBJ1-4, with 8 positions matching TRBD1. The trim removed 5 bases at V and 7 bases at J, leaving 3 bases unmatched. The CDR3 consists of 13 residues. Germline assignment: CDR1 SGHVS and CDR2 FQNEAQ. CDR3 DNA: TGTGCCAGCAGCGCCGGGACAGGTGAAAAACTGTTTTTT. It codes for CASSAGTGEKLFF.